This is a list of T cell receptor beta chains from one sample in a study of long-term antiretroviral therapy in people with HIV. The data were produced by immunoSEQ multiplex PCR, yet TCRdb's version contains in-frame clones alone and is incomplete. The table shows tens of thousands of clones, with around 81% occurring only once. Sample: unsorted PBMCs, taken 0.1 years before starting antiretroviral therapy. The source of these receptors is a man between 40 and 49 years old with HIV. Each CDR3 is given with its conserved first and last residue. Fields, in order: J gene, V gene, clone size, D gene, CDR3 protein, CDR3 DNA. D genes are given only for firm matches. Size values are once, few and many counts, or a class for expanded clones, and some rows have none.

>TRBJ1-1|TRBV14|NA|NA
CASSQVWGRTEAFF
TGTGCCAGCAGCCAAGTCTGGGGGAGGACTGAAGCTTTCTTT
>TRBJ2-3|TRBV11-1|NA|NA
CASSLVGGNTDTQYF
TGTGCCAGCAGCTTAGTAGGGGGTAACACAGATACGCAGTATTTT
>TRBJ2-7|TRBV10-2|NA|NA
CASSDGRGSVPYEQYF
TGCGCCAGCAGTGATGGAAGGGGCTCGGTACCCTACGAGCAGTACTTC
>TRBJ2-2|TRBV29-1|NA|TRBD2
CSMRVGGDHTGELFF
TGCAGCATGCGGGTGGGGGGGGATCACACCGGGGAGCTGTTTTTT
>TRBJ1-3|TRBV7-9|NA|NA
CASRQSWGGNTIYF
TGTGCCAGCAGACAGAGTTGGGGAGGAAACACCATATATTTT
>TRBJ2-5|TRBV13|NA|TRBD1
CASSEAGGKETQYF
TGTGCCAGCAGCGAAGCAGGGGGCAAGGAGACCCAGTACTTC
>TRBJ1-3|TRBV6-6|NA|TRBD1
CATKDRGLGNTIYF
TGTGCCACCAAGGACAGGGGGCTTGGAAACACCATATATTTT
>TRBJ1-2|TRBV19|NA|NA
CASTPFGQANYGYTF
TGTGCCAGTACCCCGTTCGGCCAAGCTAACTATGGCTACACCTTC
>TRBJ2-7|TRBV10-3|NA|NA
CAISESSSYEQYF
TGTGCCATCAGTGAGTCATCGTCCTACGAGCAGTACTTC
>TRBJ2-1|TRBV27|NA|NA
CASSFLGPDEQFF
TGTGCCAGCAGTTTCCTCGGGCCGGATGAGCAGTTCTTC
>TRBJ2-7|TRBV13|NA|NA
CASSLGTATYEQYF
TGTGCCAGCAGCTTAGGAACAGCTACCTACGAGCAGTACTTC
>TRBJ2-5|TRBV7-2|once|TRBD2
CASSQRGGPGGGETQYF
TGTGCCAGCAGCCAGAGAGGCGGGCCCGGGGGGGGAGAGACCCAGTACTTC
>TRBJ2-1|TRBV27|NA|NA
CASSARGIWEQFF
TGTGCCAGCAGCGCTAGGGGGATATGGGAGCAGTTCTTC
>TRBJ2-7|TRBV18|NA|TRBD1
CASSPPTGDEQYF
TGTGCCAGCTCACCACCGACAGGGGACGAGCAGTACTTC
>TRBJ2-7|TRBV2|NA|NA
CASSVPGRSYEQYF
TGTGCCAGCAGTGTTCCAGGTCGATCCTACGAGCAGTACTTC
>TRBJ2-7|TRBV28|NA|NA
CASSLTSDLYEQYF
TGTGCCAGCAGTCTTACCTCGGACCTCTACGAGCAGTACTTC
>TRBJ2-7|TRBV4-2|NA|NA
CASSHGGVYEQYF
TGTGCCAGCAGCCATGGTGGAGTCTACGAGCAGTACTTC
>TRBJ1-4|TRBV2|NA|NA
CASSPGIATNEKLFF
TGTGCCAGCAGTCCGGGGATAGCAACTAATGAAAAACTGTTTTTT